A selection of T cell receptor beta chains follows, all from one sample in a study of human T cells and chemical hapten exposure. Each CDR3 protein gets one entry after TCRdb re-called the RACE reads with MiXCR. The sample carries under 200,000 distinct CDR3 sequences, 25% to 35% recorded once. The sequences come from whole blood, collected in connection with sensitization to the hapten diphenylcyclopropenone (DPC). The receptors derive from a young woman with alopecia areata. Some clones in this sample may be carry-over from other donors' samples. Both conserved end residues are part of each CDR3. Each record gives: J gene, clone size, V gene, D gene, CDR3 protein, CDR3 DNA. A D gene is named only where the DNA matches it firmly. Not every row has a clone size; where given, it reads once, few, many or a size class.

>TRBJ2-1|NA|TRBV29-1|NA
CSVEGWGTSSYNEQFF
TGCAGCGTTGAAGGTTGGGGGACAAGCAGCTACAATGAGCAGTTCTTC
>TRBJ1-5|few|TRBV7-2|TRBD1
CASSLRQGVQPQHF
TGTGCCAGCAGCCTTCGACAGGGGGTTCAGCCCCAGCATTTT
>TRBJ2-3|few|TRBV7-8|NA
CASSLDSYKTDTQYF
TGTGCCAGCAGCTTAGATTCCTACAAGACAGATACGCAGTATTTT
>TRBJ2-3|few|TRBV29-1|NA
CSVRGTTSTDTQYF
TGCAGCGTCCGGGGCACGACTAGCACAGATACGCAGTATTTT
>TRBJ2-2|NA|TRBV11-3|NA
CASSLIPGGGELFF
TGTGCCAGCAGCCTTATCCCAGGTGGCGGGGAGCTGTTTTTT
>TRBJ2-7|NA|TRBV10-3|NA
CAAGTGNTYEQYF
TGTGCCGCGGGGACCGGGAATACATACGAGCAGTACTTC
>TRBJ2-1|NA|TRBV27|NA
CASSNVPGSYNEQFF
TGTGCCAGCAGTAACGTACCGGGGTCCTACAATGAGCAGTTCTTC
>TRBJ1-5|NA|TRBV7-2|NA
CASSPRRNQPQHF
TGTGCCAGCAGCCCCAGACGGAATCAGCCCCAGCATTTT
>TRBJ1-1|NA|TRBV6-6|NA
CASSKVPEAFF
TGTGCCAGCAGTAAGGTCCCTGAAGCTTTCTTT
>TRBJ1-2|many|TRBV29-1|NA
CSVDRGRGYTF
TGCAGCGTTGACCGGGGTAGGGGCTACACCTTC
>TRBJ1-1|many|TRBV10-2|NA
CASSLDVVVTEAFF
TGCGCCAGCAGCTTAGACGTGGTAGTCACTGAAGCTTTCTTT
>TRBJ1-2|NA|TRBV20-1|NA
CSAQGPVKDTF
TGCAGTGCCCAAGGGCCGGTGAAGGACACCTTC
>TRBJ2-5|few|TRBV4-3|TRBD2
CASSQGLAGARSETQYF
TGCGCCAGCAGCCAAGGTCTAGCGGGGGCCCGGTCAGAGACCCAGTACTTC
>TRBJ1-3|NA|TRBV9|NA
CASSGGHGGSGNTIYF
TGTGCCAGCAGCGGGGGACACGGCGGCTCTGGAAACACCATATATTTT
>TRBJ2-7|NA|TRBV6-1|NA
CASTDRDISYEQYF
TGTGCCAGCACCGACCGGGACATTTCTTACGAGCAGTACTTC
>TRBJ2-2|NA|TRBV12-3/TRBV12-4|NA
CASSLPGVNTGELFF
TGTGCCAGCAGTCTCCCGGGGGTGAACACCGGGGAGCTGTTTTTT
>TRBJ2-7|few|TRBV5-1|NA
CASSPSGSYEQYF
TGCGCCAGCAGCCCAAGTGGATCCTACGAGCAGTACTTC
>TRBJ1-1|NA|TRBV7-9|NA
CASSLRQMNTEAFF
TGTGCCAGCAGCTTGAGACAGATGAACACTGAAGCTTTCTTT
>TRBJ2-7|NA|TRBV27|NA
CASSPITNYEQYF
TGTGCCAGCAGTCCGATTACAAACTACGAGCAGTACTTC
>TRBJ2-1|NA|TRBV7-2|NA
CASIVDRIYNEQFF
TGTGCCAGCATCGTCGACAGGATATACAATGAGCAGTTCTTC
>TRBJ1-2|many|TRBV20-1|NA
CSASLGSPDYNYGYTF
TGCAGTGCTAGTTTGGGATCCCCAGATTATAACTATGGCTACACCTTC
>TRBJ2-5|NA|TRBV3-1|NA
CASSQVGISDSGETQYF
TGTGCCAGCAGCCAAGTAGGGATATCGGACAGCGGGGAGACCCAGTACTTC
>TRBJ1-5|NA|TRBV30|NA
CAWTPKGNQPQHF
TGTGCCTGGACCCCCAAGGGCAATCAGCCCCAGCATTTT
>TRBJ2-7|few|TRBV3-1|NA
CASSYGRDYEQYF
TGTGCCAGCAGTTACGGACGAGACTACGAGCAGTACTTC
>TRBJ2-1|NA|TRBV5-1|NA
CASSLNSGTSEQFF
TGCGCCAGCAGCCTTAATTCCGGGACAAGTGAGCAGTTCTTC
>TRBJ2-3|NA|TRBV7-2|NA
CASSLVPDTQNF
TGTGCCAGCAGCTTAGTGCCAGATACGCAGAATTTT
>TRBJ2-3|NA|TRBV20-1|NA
CSAVILVGADTQYF
TGCAGTGCCGTTATCCTAGTAGGAGCCGATACGCAGTATTTT
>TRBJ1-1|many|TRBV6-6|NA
CASSTRGRGTEAFF
TGTGCCAGCTCTACTAGGGGCCGGGGAACTGAAGCTTTCTTT
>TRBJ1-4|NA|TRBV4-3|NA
CASSQDRRYNEKLFF
TGCGCCAGCAGCCAAGACAGGCGATATAATGAAAAACTGTTTTTT
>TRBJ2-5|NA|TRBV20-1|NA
CKPRETQYF
TGCAAGCCTCGAGAGACCCAGTACTTC
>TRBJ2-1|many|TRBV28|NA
CASSLGPYNEQFF
TGTGCCAGCAGTTTAGGCCCCTACAATGAGCAGTTCTTC
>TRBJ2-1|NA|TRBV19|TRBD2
CASSRPSGGIYNEQFF
TGTGCCAGTAGTAGGCCCAGCGGGGGTATCTACAATGAGCAGTTCTTC
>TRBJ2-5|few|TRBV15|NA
CATSSDRLETQYF
TGTGCCACCAGCAGTGACAGGCTGGAGACCCAGTACTTC
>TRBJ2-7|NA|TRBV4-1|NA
CASSQDPYEQYF
TGCGCCAGCAGCCAAGATCCTTACGAGCAGTACTTC
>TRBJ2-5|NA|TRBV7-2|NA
CASSSRRGGETQYF
TGTGCCAGCAGCTCTCGACGTGGGGGAGAGACCCAGTACTTC
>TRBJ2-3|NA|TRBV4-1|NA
CASSQGRDTQYF
TGCGCCAGCAGCCAAGGACGAGATACGCAGTATTTT
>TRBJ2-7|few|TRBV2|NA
CASRWGGHEQYF
TGTGCCAGCAGATGGGGGGGCCACGAGCAGTACTTC
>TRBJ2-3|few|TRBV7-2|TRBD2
CASSRFGGRLYF
TGTGCCAGCAGTCGTTTTGGCGGGAGGTTGTATTTT
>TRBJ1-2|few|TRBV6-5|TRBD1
CATRDRDLDGYTF
TGTGCCACCCGGGACAGGGACCTTGATGGCTACACCTTC
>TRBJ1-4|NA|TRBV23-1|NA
CASSRIVRREDEKLFF
TGCGCCAGCAGTCGGATTGTTCGACGGGAGGATGAAAAACTGTTTTTT
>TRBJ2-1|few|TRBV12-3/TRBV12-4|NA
CASSLRRYNEQFF
TGTGCCAGCAGTTTAAGACGTTACAATGAGCAGTTCTTC
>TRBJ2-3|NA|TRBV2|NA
CASSEVQLTDTQYF
TGTGCCAGCAGTGAAGTCCAGCTCACAGATACGCAGTATTTT
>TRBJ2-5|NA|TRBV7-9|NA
CASSSGLYEETQYF
TGTGCCAGCAGCTCCGGACTGTACGAGGAGACCCAGTACTTC
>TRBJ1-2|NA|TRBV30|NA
CAGTASRLYGYTF
TGTGCCGGTACAGCGAGTCGATTATATGGCTACACCTTC
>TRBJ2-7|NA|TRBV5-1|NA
CASRLGGTSYEQYF
TGCGCCAGCAGGCTTGGCGGGACATCCTACGAGCAGTACTTC
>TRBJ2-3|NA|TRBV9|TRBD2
CASSGTPSGRSTDTQYF
TGTGCCAGCAGCGGGACCCCCAGCGGGAGGTCTACAGATACGCAGTATTTT
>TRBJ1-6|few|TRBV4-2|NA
CASSQDPGKGSPLHF
TGTGCCAGCAGCCAAGATCCCGGCAAAGGCTCACCCCTCCACTTT
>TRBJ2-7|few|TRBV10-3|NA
CAISDILVHYEQYF
TGTGCCATCAGTGATATTCTAGTGCACTACGAGCAGTACTTC
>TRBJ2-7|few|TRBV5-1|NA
CASSLVPRYEQYF
TGCGCCAGCAGCTTGGTGCCCCGCTACGAGCAGTACTTC
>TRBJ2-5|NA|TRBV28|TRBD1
CASTSQGAEETQYF
TGTGCCAGCACTTCCCAGGGGGCTGAGGAGACCCAGTACTTC
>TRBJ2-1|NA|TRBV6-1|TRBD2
CASSLRGGSYNEQFF
TGTGCCAGCAGTCTGCGGGGGGGCTCCTACAATGAGCAGTTCTTC
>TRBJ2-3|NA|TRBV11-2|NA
CASSAGLRNTDTQYF
TGTGCCAGCAGCGCTGGTTTGCGGAACACAGATACGCAGTATTTT
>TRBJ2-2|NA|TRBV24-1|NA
CATSDGSGELFF
TGTGCCACCAGTGACGGGTCCGGGGAGCTGTTTTTT
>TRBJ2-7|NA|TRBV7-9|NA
CASSLEDRTRGEQYF
TGTGCCAGCAGCTTAGAAGACAGGACTCGAGGAGAGCAGTACTTC
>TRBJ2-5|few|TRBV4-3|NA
CASSQDWGWETQYF
TGCGCCAGCAGCCAAGATTGGGGTTGGGAGACCCAGTACTTC